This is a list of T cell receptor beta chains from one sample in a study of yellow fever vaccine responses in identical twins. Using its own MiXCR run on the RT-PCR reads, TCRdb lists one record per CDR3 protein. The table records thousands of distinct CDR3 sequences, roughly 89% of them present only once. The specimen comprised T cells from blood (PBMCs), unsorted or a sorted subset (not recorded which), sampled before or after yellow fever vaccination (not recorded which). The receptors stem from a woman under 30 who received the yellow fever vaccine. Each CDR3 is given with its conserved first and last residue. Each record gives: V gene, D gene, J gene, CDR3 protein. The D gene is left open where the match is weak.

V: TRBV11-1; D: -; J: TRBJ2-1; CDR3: CASRDTGFHEQFF
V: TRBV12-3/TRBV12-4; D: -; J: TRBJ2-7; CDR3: CASTDRDGYEQYF
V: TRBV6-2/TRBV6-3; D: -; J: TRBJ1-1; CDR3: CASSYSGGIVNTEAFF
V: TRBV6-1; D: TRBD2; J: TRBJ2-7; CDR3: CASSPLAGASYEQYF
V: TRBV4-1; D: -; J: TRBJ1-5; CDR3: CASSQAWAGNQPQHF
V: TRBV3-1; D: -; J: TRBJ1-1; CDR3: CASSQDGVNTEAFF
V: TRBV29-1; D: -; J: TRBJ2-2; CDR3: CSVDWWNTGELFF
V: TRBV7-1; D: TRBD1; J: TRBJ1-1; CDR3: CASSSRTGNTEAFF
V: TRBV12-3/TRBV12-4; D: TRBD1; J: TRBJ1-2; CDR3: CASSQQGQAAYGYTF
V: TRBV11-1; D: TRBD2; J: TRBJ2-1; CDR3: CASRLAGGNYNEQFF
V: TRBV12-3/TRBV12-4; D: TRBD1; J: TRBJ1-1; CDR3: CASRAWDRVNTEAFF
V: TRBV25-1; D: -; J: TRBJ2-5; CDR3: CASSEIRGPSRETQYF
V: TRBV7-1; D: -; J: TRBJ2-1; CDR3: CASRSRLGPYNEQFF
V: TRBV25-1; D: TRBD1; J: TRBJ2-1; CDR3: CASSESDRGRNNEQFF
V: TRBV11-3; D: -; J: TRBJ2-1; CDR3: CASSLEVRGSNEQFF